Presented here are 20 T cell receptor beta chains from one specimen sequenced in a study of graft-versus-host responses after intestinal transplantation (dated by TCRdb to about 2021). Libraries were built with the immunoSEQ multiplex PCR assay. Held by TCRdb, this immuneACCESS table contains in-frame sequences only and omits some clones. Under half of the omission traces to an unresolved V gene where checked; the cause of the rest is unknown. The table for this sample lists under 90,000 clones; nearly 90% of them were counted only once. The ten largest account for less than 5% of the sample. The time point label for this specimen denotes: cells obtained before transplantation from donor or recipient. Their antigens are not known. The source was unstimulated CD8+ T cells sorted from spleen or lymph node cells, collected before transplant. All receptors come from a human donor who was the organ donor for an intestinal transplant.

V is TRBV7-9 and J is TRBJ2-5, with 7 bases aligning to TRBD2. The length of the CDR3 is 12 residues. Germline V gene lookup returns CDR1 SEHNR and CDR2 FQNEAQ (reference sequence). V dropped 6 bases and J dropped 5; count of bases not matched to a gene: 3. CDR3: CASRGGDETQYF. The CDR3 DNA reads as TGTGCCAGCAGGGGGGGGGACGAGACCCAGTACTTC.

V and J are TRBV2 and TRBJ2-5; the match to TRBD1 covers 7 bases. Trimming at V came to 2 bases and at J to 5 bases, leaving 8 bases not matched to a gene. Germline V gene sequence: CDR1 SNHLY, CDR2 FYNNEI. The length of the CDR3 is 15 residues. The CDR3 loop reads CASSEMGQSRETQYF. The DNA for the CDR3 is TGTGCCAGCAGTGAAATGGGACAGTCTCGGGAGACCCAGTACTTC.

This chain's CDR3 is CSVEPSGGYGDTQYF. The CDR3 coding sequence is TGCAGCGTTGAACCTAGCGGGGGCTACGGGGATACGCAGTATTTT. This chain joins TRBV29-1 and TRBJ2-3; TRBD2 agrees at 10 bases. Germline-derived CDR1 and CDR2 are SQVTM and ANQGSEA. The CDR3 runs 15 residues. J lost 6 bases, V lost 2 bases, and 8 bases had no gene match.

The V gene is TRBV15, the J gene TRBJ2-7; D ambiguous. Trimming cost V 8 bases and J 1 base, with 12 bases left between them. Per germline, CDR1 LNHNV and CDR2 YYDKDF (reference sequence). The CDR3 loop spans 13 amino acids. The CDR3 loop reads CATGVGPSYEQYV. DNA of the CDR3: TGTGCCACCGGAGTGGGTCCGTCCTACGAGCAGTACGTC.

In the case of this clone: Other nucleotide sequences in the sample specify the same CDR3. The V and J genes are TRBV28 and TRBJ1-5; possible D gene TRBD1, 5 bases. The ends were cut back, 2 bases at V and 5 bases at J, with 7 bases in the middle. Germline loops: CDR1 MDHEN, CDR2 SYDVKM. This CDR3 is 13 amino acids long. In DNA, the CDR3 is TGTGCCAGCAGTTTAACGGGGGATCAGCCCCAGCATTTT. Amino acid sequence: CASSLTGDQPQHF.

This chain joins TRBV4-1 and TRBJ1-6; possible D gene TRBD1, 6 bases. The CDR3 contains 17 residues. Deletions cut 0 bases from V and 8 bases from J, with 17 bases between. Germline values: CDR1 MGHRA, CDR2 YSYEKL. CDR3 in DNA: TGCGCCAGCAGCCAAGATAAGACAGGCTTGGGAGATTCACCCCTCCACTTT. This encodes CASSQDKTGLGDSPLHF.

The V gene is TRBV7-3, the J gene TRBJ2-3, with 7 positions matching TRBD1. Germline V gene lookup returns CDR1 SGHTA and CDR2 FQGTGA. With V trimmed by 5 bases and J by 2 bases, 7 bases remained unmatched. This CDR3 region has 15 residues. CDR3 in amino acids: CASSETTGLTDTQYF. The CDR3 DNA reads as TGTGCCAGCAGCGAAACGACAGGGCTCACAGATACGCAGTATTTT.

The chain is built from TRBV6-1 and TRBJ2-5; 10 bases agree with TRBD1. Per germline, CDR1 MNHNS and CDR2 SASEGT. Trimming took 4 bases from V and 4 from J; bases not matched to a gene: 6. CDR3 length: 15 amino acids. CDR3 sequence (DNA): TGTGCCAGCAGTGCCACACGGACAGGGGGAGAGACCCAGTACTTC. Protein: CASSATRTGGETQYF.

This clone was recorded only once. The DNA for the CDR3 is TGTGCCAGCAGTTTCGACAGGCCTTATAGCAATCAGCCCCAGCATTTT. Encoded protein: CASSFDRPYSNQPQHF. The chain carries TRBV28 and TRBJ1-5, with a weak D call TRBD1 (6 bases). Germline CDR1 reads MDHEN; CDR2 reads SYDVKM. Deletions cut 3 bases from V and 0 bases from J, with 12 bases between. The CDR3 contains 16 residues.

This clone came up once. The chain uses TRBV6-1 and TRBJ2-1; the match to TRBD1 covers 11 bases. After removal of 1 base from V and 7 bases from J, the junction contained 3 bases not matched to a gene. The germline V gene encodes CDR1 MNHNS and CDR2 SASEGT. CDR3 size: 15 residues. The CDR3: CASSEDGTGGNEQFF. Written as DNA, the CDR3 is TGTGCCAGCAGTGAAGACGGGACAGGGGGGAATGAGCAGTTCTTC.

The gene calls are TRBV6-5 and TRBJ1-3; D is perhaps TRBD1 (6 bases). Germline V CDR1 and CDR2: MNHEY, SVGAGI. Trimming pared 0 bases from V and 3 bases from J, leaving 12 bases between. The CDR3 has 16 residues. The CDR3: CASSYSPGARGNTIYF. The CDR3 nucleotides read TGTGCCAGCAGTTACTCTCCAGGGGCGCGTGGAAACACCATATATTTT.

This clone was counted a single time. The rearrangement joins TRBV6-4 to TRBJ2-3, with D tentatively TRBD1 (6 bases). The CDR3 spans 15 residues. The germline V gene encodes CDR1 MRHNA and CDR2 SNTAGT. V lost 0 bases and J lost 1, with 8 bases in between. The CDR3 region has the DNA TGTGCCAGCAGTGACTCGGGGGCAGGCACAGATACGCAGTATTTT. It is translated as CASSDSGAGTDTQYF.

The V call is TRBV5-8, the J call TRBJ1-1; D ambiguous. The length of the CDR3 is 13 residues. V was cut by 1 base and J by 2 bases, with 6 bases left in between. The germline CDR1 and CDR2 sequences are SGHTS and YDEGEE. The CDR3 coding sequence is TGTGCCAGCAGCTTGACAGTTAACACTGAAGCTTTCTTT. Translation: CASSLTVNTEAFF.

V usage is TRBV27 and J usage is TRBJ2-4; D call uncertain. The CDR3 contains 14 residues. The germline V and J ends were trimmed by 3 bases and 0 bases, with 6 bases remaining between them. Germline-derived CDR1 and CDR2 are MNHEY and SMNVEV (reference sequence). DNA of the CDR3: TGTGCCAGCAGTTTGAGCGTAGCCAAAAACATTCAGTACTTC. Amino acids: CASSLSVAKNIQYF.

The chain uses TRBV15 and TRBJ2-5; D possibly corresponds to TRBD2 (6 bases). In germline, CDR1 is LNHNV, CDR2 YYDKDF (reference sequence). The CDR3 has 13 amino acids. V was shortened by 8 bases and J by 5 bases, with 15 bases between the two germline ends. The CDR3 reads CATRPLAGETQYF. The CDR3 DNA follows: TGTGCCACCCGCCCCCTGGCGGGGGAGACCCAGTACTTC.

This clone occurred once. The chain is built from TRBV28 and TRBJ2-7; D might be TRBD2 (5 bases). Germline CDR1 is MDHEN and CDR2 is SYDVKM. The CDR3 covers 15 residues. Trimming left V 6 bases short and J 0 bases short, with 15 bases between. CDR3 in amino acids: CASSPRRGSSYEQYV. CDR3 sequence (DNA): TGTGCCAGCAGCCCACGCCGGGGTAGCTCCTACGAGCAGTACGTC.

This clone was seen more than once but under ten times. V and J are TRBV6-4 and TRBJ2-2, with a weak D call TRBD2 (6 bases). V lost 3 bases and J 5 bases, leaving 13 bases between the germline ends. Per the germline V gene, CDR1 is MRHNA and CDR2 is SNTAGT. The CDR3 spans 15 residues. This CDR3 is CASSDVSGETGELFF. For the CDR3, the DNA is TGTGCCAGCAGTGATGTTAGCGGCGAGACCGGGGAGCTGTTTTTT.

The rearrangement uses TRBV2 and TRBJ1-5; TRBD1 matches at 9 bases. Germline V lookup: CDR1 SNHLY, CDR2 FYNNEI. This CDR3 has 15 amino acids. V was pared by 5 bases and J by 1 base, with 3 bases of the junction left unmatched. The CDR3 sequence is CASSTDRGSNQPQHF. CDR3 nucleotide sequence: TGTGCCAGCAGTACTGACAGGGGGAGCAATCAGCCCCAGCATTTT.

J is TRBJ1-4 and V is TRBV6-5, with TRBD1 identical over 7 bases. CDR3 size: 15 residues. Germline CDR1 reads MNHEY; CDR2 reads SVGAGI. V lost 1 base and J lost 4; bases outside the gene matches: 3. The CDR3 DNA reads TGTGCCAGCAGTTACTTGGGACAGATTAATGAAAAACTGTTTTTT. It yields the protein CASSYLGQINEKLFF.

This clone was seen only once. The V gene is TRBV7-8, the J gene TRBJ2-1, with 11 bases identical to TRBD2. Germline values: CDR1 SGHVS, CDR2 FQNEAQ. Trimming at V came to 7 bases and at J to 6 bases, leaving 8 bases not matched to a gene. This CDR3 region has 15 residues. The CDR3 bases are TGTGCCAGCACCATTAGCGGGGGGGCCCTCAATGAGCAGTTCTTC. It specifies CASTISGGALNEQFF. The full variable domain, rest sourced from reference TRBV7-8 and TRBJ2-1, is GAGVSQSPRYKVAKRGQDVALRCDPISGHVSLFWYQQALGQGPEFLTYFQNEAQLDKSGLPSDRFFAERPEGSVSTLKIQRTQQEDSAVYLCASTISGGALNEQFFGPGTRLTVL.